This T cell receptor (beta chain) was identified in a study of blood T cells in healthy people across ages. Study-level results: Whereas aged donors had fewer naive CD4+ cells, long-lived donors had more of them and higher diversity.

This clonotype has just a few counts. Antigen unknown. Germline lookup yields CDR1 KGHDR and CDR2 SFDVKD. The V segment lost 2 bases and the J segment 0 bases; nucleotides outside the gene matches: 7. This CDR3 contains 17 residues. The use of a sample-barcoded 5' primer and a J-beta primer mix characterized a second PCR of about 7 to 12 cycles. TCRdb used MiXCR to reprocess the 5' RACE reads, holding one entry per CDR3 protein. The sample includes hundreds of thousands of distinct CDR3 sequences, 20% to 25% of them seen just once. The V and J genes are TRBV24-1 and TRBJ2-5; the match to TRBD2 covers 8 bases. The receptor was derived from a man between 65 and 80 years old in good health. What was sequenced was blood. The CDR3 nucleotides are TGTGCCACCAGTGATTACTCGCGGGAGGCGTACCAAGAGACCCAGTACTTC. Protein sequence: CATSDYSREAYQETQYF.